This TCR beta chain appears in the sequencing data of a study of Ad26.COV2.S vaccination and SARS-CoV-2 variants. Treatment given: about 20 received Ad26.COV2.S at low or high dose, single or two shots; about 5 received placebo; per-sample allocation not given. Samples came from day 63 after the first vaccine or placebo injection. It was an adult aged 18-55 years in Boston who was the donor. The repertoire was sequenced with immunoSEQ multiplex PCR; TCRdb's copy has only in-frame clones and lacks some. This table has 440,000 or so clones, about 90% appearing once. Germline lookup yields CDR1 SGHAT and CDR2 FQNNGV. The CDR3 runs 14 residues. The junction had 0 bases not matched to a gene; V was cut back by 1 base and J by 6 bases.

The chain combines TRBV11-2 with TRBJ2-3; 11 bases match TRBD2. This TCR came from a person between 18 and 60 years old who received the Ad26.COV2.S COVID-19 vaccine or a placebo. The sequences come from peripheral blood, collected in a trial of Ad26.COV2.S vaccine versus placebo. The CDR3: CASSLGLAGDTQYF. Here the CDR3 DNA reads TGTGCCAGCAGCTTAGGACTAGCGGGGGATACGCAGTATTTT.